The entry that follows covers one T cell receptor (beta chain) sequence. The sample comes from a study of blood T cell repertoires in COVID-19. Original processing notes: Estimation of nucleated cell counts relied on the amplification of reference gene primers. Here immunoSEQ multiplex PCR was the method, and the copy in TCRdb shows in-frame clones only, minus some. V, J and clone size were drawn from that table, and D and trimming were deduced from the DNA. The top ten clones hold about an eighth of a sample with about 270,000 clones, 65% to 90% of them seen once. Germline V gene sequence: CDR1 SGHRS, CDR2 YFSETQ. V shed 5 bases and J 4 bases; nucleotides not matched to a gene: 9. The CDR3 consists of 16 residues.

Sequences were obtained from peripheral blood. This rearrangement joins TRBV5-1 to TRBJ2-2; 9 bases agree with TRBD1. This receptor was identified in a human donor in a cohort sampled during active COVID-19. CDR3 DNA sequence: TGCGCCAGCAGTTCGGCCGGGACAGGGCCCACCGGGGAGCTGTTTTTT. It translates to CASSSAGTGPTGELFF.